These 31 T cell receptor beta chains originate from one sample sequenced in a study of T cell repertoires in cytomegalovirus infection. TCRdb ran MiXCR on the reads and lists one entry per CDR3 protein. Of some 270,000 distinct CDR3 sequences listed, approximately 22% were seen once; the top ten hold roughly 20%. No antigen has been identified for these receptors. Sequenced material: cultured PBMCs, taken from culture after CMV antigen stimulation. These TCRs come from a human donor in good health (CMV status not recorded). Some clones in this sample may be carry-over from other donors' samples.

Points on this clonotype: This may be a read error, as it is one base from a much larger clone. The V gene is TRBV10-2, the J gene TRBJ2-5, with D maybe TRBD1 (6 bases). This CDR3 has 11 residues. The germline V gene encodes CDR1 WSHSY and CDR2 SAAADI. The CDR3, as DNA: TGCTCCAGCAGTGACAGGGAGACCCAGTACTTC. Its protein is CSSSDRETQYF.

The chain has TRBV7-2 and TRBJ2-2, with 7 bases aligning to TRBD2. Germline-derived CDR1 and CDR2 are SGHTA and FQGNSA. V was clipped by 5 bases and J by 0 bases; unmatched bases: 3. This CDR3 region has 15 residues. The CDR3 here is CASSKAGPNTGELFF. The CDR3 DNA reads TGTGCCAGCAGCAAAGCGGGACCGAACACCGGGGAGCTGTTTTTT.

The chain couples TRBV6-5 to TRBJ2-3; a weak D match, TRBD1 (6 bases). Germline lookup yields CDR1 MNHEY and CDR2 SVGAGI. V was cut by 4 bases and J by 4 bases, with 21 bases left in between. This CDR3 has 17 amino acids. This chain's CDR3 is CASSLTGTPRNPDTQYF. CDR3 in DNA: TGTGCCAGCAGTTTGACCGGGACACCCAGGAACCCAGATACGCAGTATTTT.

This clonotype has just a few counts. The rearrangement uses TRBV10-3 and TRBJ1-5, with 7 bases identical to TRBD1. Losses at the gene ends were 3 bases for V and 4 bases for J; bases not matched to a gene: 3. The CDR3 has 14 residues. Germline assignment: CDR1 ENHRY and CDR2 SYGVKD. CDR3 protein: CAISDQTGNQPQHF. The CDR3 coding sequence is TGTGCCATCAGTGATCAGACAGGGAATCAGCCCCAGCATTTT.

This chain uses TRBV10-3 with TRBJ2-1; possibly TRBD2 for D (6 bases). The ends were cut back, 7 bases at V and 9 bases at J, with 16 bases in the middle. The CDR3 contains 13 residues. CDR1 ENHRY and CDR2 SYGVKD come from the germline V gene. CDR3 DNA: TGTGCCATCACAGAAGGAGGGAGCATTGAGCAGTTCTTC. Translated, it gives CAITEGGSIEQFF.

This clonotype was counted a few times. This chain links TRBV9 with TRBJ2-5; weak D call: TRBD1 (5 bases). Germline CDR1 reads SGDLS; CDR2 reads YYNGEE. Deletions cut 4 bases from V and 5 bases from J, with 15 bases between. The CDR3 is 14 amino acids. CDR3 sequence (DNA): TGTGCCAGCAGCCAGACAGTCCTCCGGGAGACCCAGTACTTC. This sequence encodes CASSQTVLRETQYF.

Many counts were recorded for this clonotype. This sequence joins TRBV28 and TRBJ2-7; TRBD2 aligns across 10 bases. This CDR3 spans 18 amino acids. V shed 2 bases, J shed 3 bases, and the junction held 13 bases outside the gene matches. Germline CDR1 and CDR2: MDHEN and SYDVKM. The CDR3 is CASSLGLAGVRARYEQYF. The CDR3, as DNA: TGTGCCAGCAGTTTAGGCCTAGCGGGAGTAAGAGCTCGCTACGAGCAGTACTTC.

V gene TRBV5-1 combines with J gene TRBJ2-3; 9 nucleotides align to TRBD1. CDR1 and CDR2 from the germline V gene are SGHRS and YFSETQ. V was clipped by 5 bases and J by 4 bases; unmatched bases: 5. CDR3 length: 14 amino acids. CDR3 in amino acids: CASSWTGEADTQYF. For the CDR3, the DNA is TGCGCCAGCAGTTGGACAGGGGAAGCAGATACGCAGTATTTT. The full variable domain, with the rest looked up from reference TRBV5-1 and TRBJ2-3, is KAGVTQTPRYLIKTRGQQVTLSCSPISGHRSVSWYQQTPGQGLQFLFEYFSETQRNKGNFPGRFSGRQFSNSRSEMNVSTLELGDSALYLCASSWTGEADTQYFGPGTRLTVL.

Many counts were recorded for this clonotype. For the CDR3, the DNA is TGTGCCAGCAGAACACCTCGGGACTATGGGGGAGAGACCCAGTACTTC. Translation: CASRTPRDYGGETQYF. The chain uses TRBV28 and TRBJ2-5; 7 nucleotides align to TRBD2. Germline trimming cut 6 bases from V and 4 bases from J; bases unmatched to any gene: 14. The CDR3 extends over 16 amino acids. Germline V lookup: CDR1 MDHEN, CDR2 SYDVKM.

The V gene is TRBV5-6, the J gene TRBJ2-6; the D call may be TRBD1 or TRBD2 (5 bases each). The CDR3 is made up of 20 amino acids. The V end lost 2 bases, the J end lost 0 bases, and 21 bases lay between the germline ends. The germline V gene has CDR1 SGHDT and CDR2 YYEEEE. DNA for the CDR3: TGTGCCAGCAGCTTTCATGGGGTAGCAGGGACCGTCTCTGGGGCCAACGTCCTGACTTTC. Translated: CASSFHGVAGTVSGANVLTF.

The chain recombines TRBV6-5 with TRBJ1-2; a weak D match, TRBD1 (5 bases). The V end was cut by 6 bases, the J end by 4 bases, with 12 bases between. Germline CDR1 and CDR2: MNHEY and SVGAGI. The CDR3 covers 13 residues. CDR3 region: CASSWGRGYGYTF. The DNA of the CDR3 is TGTGCCAGCAGCTGGGGAAGGGGCTATGGCTACACCTTC.

This chain connects TRBV12-3 or TRBV12-4 to TRBJ1-6, with TRBD1 as a possible D gene (5 bases). The CDR3 covers 16 residues. Trimming cost V 2 bases and J 9 bases, with 17 bases left between them. As DNA, the CDR3 is TGTGCCAGCAGTTTAAATGGGCCGCCTGGGGGTTCACCCCTCCACTTT. Its translation: CASSLNGPPGGSPLHF.

Comments on this clonotype: Since a much larger clone is just one base distant, this may be a read error. As the CDR3 is not closed by the conserved phenylalanine or tryptophan, this likely results from a read error. The rearrangement links TRBV7-2 to TRBJ1-5; 8 bases are a match to TRBD1. From germline, CDR1 is SGHTA and CDR2 FQGNSA. This CDR3 is 13 amino acids long. With V trimmed by 6 bases and J by 5 bases, 3 bases remained unmatched. CDR3 sequence reads: CASSTGGHQPQHL. The CDR3 DNA sequence: TGTGCCAGCAGTACAGGGGGTCATCAGCCCCAGCATCTT.

The chain combines TRBV7-3 with TRBJ2-7, with TRBD1 as a possible D gene (6 bases). Germline V gene data show CDR1 as SGHTA and CDR2 as FQGTGA. This CDR3 region has 15 residues. V lost 5 bases and J 3 bases, leaving 17 bases between the germline ends. Written as DNA, the CDR3 is TGTGCCAGCAGCCCCGCCGGACAGAGAATCTACGAGCAGTACTTC. Its protein is CASSPAGQRIYEQYF.

At least ten counts were recorded for this clonotype. The V call is TRBV7-2, the J call TRBJ1-4; 9 positions agree with TRBD1. The CDR3 covers 15 residues. Germline V CDR1 and CDR2: SGHTA, FQGNSA. V lost 5 bases, J lost 8 bases, and 9 bases stayed unmatched. The CDR3 nucleotides are TGTGCCAGCAGCCGCGTGACAGGGGGAGGCGAAAAACTGTTTTTT. It yields the protein CASSRVTGGGEKLFF.

This clonotype has just a few counts. The V gene is TRBV11-2, the J gene TRBJ2-1; D possibly corresponds to TRBD1 (6 bases). Trimming removed 4 bases at V and 2 bases at J, with 12 bases between. Germline lookup yields CDR1 SGHAT and CDR2 FQNNGV. The CDR3 runs to 15 residues. CDR3: CASSSGVGAYNEQFF. CDR3 sequence (DNA): TGTGCCAGCAGCTCAGGGGTTGGTGCCTACAATGAGCAGTTCTTC.

This clonotype has just a few counts. This chain connects TRBV5-5 to TRBJ2-7; possibly TRBD1 for D (6 bases). Germline CDR1 is SGHKS and CDR2 is YYEKEE (reference sequence). The CDR3 runs to 15 residues. V dropped 4 bases and J dropped 0 bases, with 14 bases sitting between them. The CDR3 is CASSQLLDSSYEQYV. The CDR3, as DNA: TGTGCCAGCAGCCAACTTTTGGACAGCTCCTACGAGCAGTACGTC.

A few counts support this clonotype. The chain has TRBV6-1 and TRBJ2-3, with D possibly TRBD2 on 6 matching bases. This CDR3 comprises 14 residues. CDR1 is MNHNS and CDR2 is SASEGT in the germline V gene. The V and J ends lost 6 bases and 3 bases respectively, with 13 bases between them. CDR3 protein: CASRSGVGTDTQYF. Written as DNA, the CDR3 is TGTGCCAGCAGGTCGGGAGTCGGGACAGATACGCAGTATTTT.

This clonotype was seen more than once but under ten times. J is TRBJ2-5 and V is TRBV2; the D gene is possibly TRBD2 (6 bases). Trimming took 2 bases from V and 4 from J, leaving 11 bases between them. The CDR3 length is 14 residues. Per germline, CDR1 SNHLY and CDR2 FYNNEI. The CDR3 region has the DNA TGTGCCAGCAGTGAACCCCTAGCGCCAGAGACCCAGTACTTC. It encodes CASSEPLAPETQYF.

This clonotype was seen more than once but under ten times. The chain combines TRBV9 with TRBJ1-2, with D maybe TRBD1 (5 bases). The CDR3 contains 15 residues. Deletions cut 0 bases from V and 4 bases from J, with 13 bases between. Germline V lookup: CDR1 SGDLS, CDR2 YYNGEE. The CDR3 nucleotides read TGTGCCAGCAGCGTAGAGGAGGGACCGTCCTATGGCTACACCTTC. Translation gives CASSVEEGPSYGYTF.

The rearrangement links TRBV14 to TRBJ2-2; weak D call: TRBD2 (6 bases). CDR1 and CDR2 (germline): SGHDN, FVKESK. With 0 bases removed from V and 0 bases from J, the gap between germline ends came to 11 bases. The CDR3 spans 17 residues. The CDR3 region is CASSQDYAGSNTGELFF. CDR3 nucleotides: TGTGCCAGCAGCCAAGATTACGCGGGGTCGAACACCGGGGAGCTGTTTTTT.

This clonotype was seen repeatedly, ten times or more. V gene TRBV12-3 or TRBV12-4 combines with J gene TRBJ1-3; 8 bases match TRBD1. CDR3 size: 15 residues. V was pared by 1 base and J by 3 bases, with 2 bases of the junction left unmatched. In DNA form, the CDR3 reads TGTGCCAGCAGTTTAGGGACAGGGCTTGGAAACACCATATATTTT. It translates to CASSLGTGLGNTIYF.

The genes are TRBV6-4 and TRBJ2-1; TRBD2 is a possible D gene (6 bases). Germline V gene lookup returns CDR1 MRHNA and CDR2 SNTAGT. The CDR3 spans 16 residues. V lost 0 bases and J lost 4, with 13 bases in between. The CDR3 DNA follows: TGTGCCAGCAGTGACTCGATTCGCGGGGATTACAATGAGCAGTTCTTC. Residues: CASSDSIRGDYNEQFF.

The J gene is TRBJ2-7, the V gene TRBV4-2; TRBD2 aligns across 10 bases. Losses at the gene ends were 0 bases for V and 2 bases for J; bases not matched to a gene: 7. CDR3 length: 17 residues. In germline, CDR1 is LGHNA, CDR2 YNFKEQ. In nucleotides, the CDR3 is TGTGCCAGCAGCCAAGAGAGGGGGCTAGCGGGGGCCTACGAGCAGTACTTC. It codes for CASSQERGLAGAYEQYF.

The chain couples TRBV4-1 to TRBJ2-4, with TRBD1 matching over 9 bases. CDR1 is MGHRA and CDR2 is YSYEKL in the germline V gene. Trimming removed 4 bases from V and 2 bases from J; junction bases left unmatched: 9. The CDR3 runs to 17 residues. Here the CDR3 reads CASSPEVTGGTKNIQYF. DNA for the CDR3: TGCGCCAGCAGCCCAGAGGTTACAGGGGGCACCAAAAACATTCAGTACTTC.

As to this clonotype: This may arise from a read error, as a much more abundant clone is one base away. The rearrangement links TRBV7-9 to TRBJ1-1, with D tentatively TRBD1 (6 bases). The V gene's germline CDR1 is SEHNR and CDR2 FQNEAQ (reference sequence). V lost 6 bases to trimming and J lost 4 bases, with 6 bases between them. This CDR3 has 11 residues. The CDR3 here is CASRDSTEAFF. In nucleotides, the CDR3 is TGTGCCAGCAGGGACAGCACTGAAGCTTTCTTT.

The chain has TRBV11-2 and TRBJ2-3; TRBD2 matches at 11 bases. Trimming took 0 bases from V and 6 from J; bases not matched to a gene: 11. Looked up from germline, CDR1 is SGHAT and CDR2 is FQNNGV. The CDR3 runs to 18 residues. CDR3 nucleotide sequence: TGTGCCAGCAGCTTAGATCTAACCCCTCTAGCGGGAGGCGATACGCAGTATTTT. It encodes CASSLDLTPLAGGDTQYF. Drawing the rest from reference TRBV11-2 and TRBJ2-3, the complete variable domain is EAGVAQSPRYKIIEKRQSVAFWCNPISGHATLYWYQQILGQGPKLLIQFQNNGVVDDSQLPKDRFSAERLKGVDSTLKIQPAKLEDSAVYLCASSLDLTPLAGGDTQYFGPGTRLTVL.

The table lists this clonotype with many counts. One junction end does not reproduce the germline sequence, and a read error may be involved. The chain combines TRBV12-3 or TRBV12-4 with TRBJ2-6; D tentatively fits TRBD1 or TRBD2 (6 bases each). The CDR3 spans 21 residues. The CDR3 is CASNLKARGVTTKSGANVLTF. The CDR3 DNA reads as TGTGCCAGCAATTTAAAGGCGAGGGGGGTGACCACGAAGTCTGGGGCCAACGTCCTGACTTTC.

The chain couples TRBV7-8 to TRBJ1-2; TRBD1 might be the D (6 bases). CDR1 is SGHVS and CDR2 is FQNEAQ in the germline V gene. The CDR3 spans 14 residues. V was trimmed by 1 base and J by 4 bases, leaving 10 bases between them. The DNA of the CDR3 is TGTGCCAGCAGCTTAGGCGGGGGGCGCTATGGCTACACCTTC. Protein: CASSLGGGRYGYTF.

This clonotype turned up a few times. This CDR3 reads CASSYLAGGWDEQFF. The CDR3 region has the DNA TGTGCCAGCAGTTATTTAGCGGGAGGATGGGACGAGCAGTTCTTC. V is TRBV6-2 or TRBV6-3 and J is TRBJ2-1, with TRBD2 identical over 10 bases. This CDR3 is 15 amino acids long. The germline CDR1 and CDR2 sequences are MNHEY and SVGEGT. With V trimmed by 3 bases and J by 10 bases, 9 bases remained unmatched.

This clonotype was observed at least ten times. The chain is built from TRBV7-8 and TRBJ1-6; 9 bases are shared with TRBD1. CDR1 and CDR2 (germline): SGHVS, FQNEAQ. The CDR3 is 15 amino acids. After removal of 5 bases from V and 8 bases from J, the junction contained 7 bases not matched to a gene. CDR3 protein: CASSTQQGAYSPLHF. CDR3 nucleotide sequence: TGTGCCAGCAGCACTCAACAGGGGGCGTATTCACCCCTCCACTTT.